This T cell receptor (beta chain) stems from a study of CD8+ T cells in alopecia areata (dated by TCRdb to the late 2010s). Turning to the overall study: The treated patients took part in an open-label pilot trial in which moderate-to-severe alopecia areata was treated with oral tofacitinib at 5 to 10 mg twice daily. To study T cell clonal expansion in alopecia areata, the researchers applied high-throughput TCRbeta sequencing to both the C3H/HeJ mouse model and human patients. In humans, TCRbeta sequencing was performed on scalp tissue and on sorted CD4+ and CD8+ peripheral blood T cells from healthy controls and from patients with patchy or totalis/universalis alopecia areata. Tofacitinib was administered for 6 to 18 months, and 6 months of follow-up off drug were then conducted to assess delayed response and recurrence. For the treated patients, the SALT score, which quantifies what percentage of scalp surface area is affected, served as the measure of disease severity. Biopsies were taken from tofacitinib-treated patients at baseline and at 4 and 24 weeks of treatment, and a later scalp biopsy was taken in several of the tofacitinib-treated patients. Scalp clonality was compared across normal scalp (n=4), patchy alopecia areata scalp (n=8), and alopecia totalis/universalis scalp (n=8). The RNA source kit depended on sample type: the PAXgene miRNA kit for fixed scalp, the miRNeasy kit for PBMCs, and the RNeasy kit for mouse skin. TCRbeta CDR3 regions were amplified by immunoSEQ multiplex PCR with 35 Vbeta forward and 13 Jbeta reverse primers.

Points the paper makes about the study in general: TCR sequences shared between patients were less clear than in mice, possibly partly because of HLA diversity in the patient population. Many expanded lesional clones were found to persist in scalp and blood during tofacitinib treatment, and relapse after treatment cessation may be partly explained by this persistence. Tofacitinib significantly lowered scalp clonality and the number of expanded CD8+ clones among the top 100 scalp clones. Compared with normal scalp, lesional scalp, particularly in alopecia totalis/universalis, had higher clonality and more expanded CD8+ clones, which suggests antigenic drive. Because the treated cohort was small and had just a single nonresponder, larger studies are needed to establish links between baseline CD8+ expansion and response. Resident alphabeta T cells in normal human skin are also sequenced, complicating scalp TCR repertoire analysis, unlike mouse skin dominated by gammadelta T cells.

This sample's time point label indicates: 4 weeks on oral tofacitinib. The sample's treatment or condition, from its label and the paper: oral pan-JAK inhibitor, 5-10 mg twice daily. From alopecia areata patients, peripheral blood was collected along with lesional scalp punch biopsies. PBMCs were isolated by density centrifugation and stained for CD3, CD4 and CD8, and CD4+ and CD8+ T cells were sorted on a FACSAria. This clone appeared a few times. No antigen is known for it. No clone much larger than this one lies a single base away; base qualities are absent. Library prep was done by the immunoSEQ multiplex PCR assay. For TCR sequencing, RNA was extracted from every sample and reverse transcribed into cDNA to serve as template. SuperScript III was used for first-strand cDNA synthesis, primed with a 2:1 mix of oligo-dT and random hexamers. Amplification bias was assessed with a synthetic immune receptor repertoire, and residual bias was removed computationally. In the original analysis: Raw reads were preprocessed to remove errors, and CDR3 was defined according to IMGT conventions as the region from the conserved cysteine to phenylalanine. Clonality was computed by normalizing Shannon entropy by log2 of the number of productive unique TCRs and subtracting the result from 1. Whether each scalp clone was CD4 or CD8 was inferred by checking scalp TCRbeta sequences against the CD4 and CD8 repertoires from sorted blood. TCRdb obtained this table from immuneACCESS and retained in-frame rearrangements with V and J assigned. These tables miss some clones; where compared with another copy, unresolved V genes account for less than half of the shortfall, and the remainder is unexplained. The V and J calls and clone size come from that table; D and trimming were worked out from the DNA. The sample contains roughly 120,000 clones, 53% of them found a single time. The ten largest make up approximately 0.46% of the sample.

The CDR3 starts with the cysteine, ends with the phenylalanine, and has 16 residues. Only the CDR3 region is kept as DNA, spanning 48 bases read in frame from base 1. V and J lose 6 bases and 4 bases, and a span of 24 bases separates them. According to the germline V gene, CDR1 reads SQVTM and CDR2 reads ANQGSEA. This sequence originates from a human donor with alopecia areata. The rearrangement joined TRBV29-1 to TRBJ1-2; the D gene lacks a confident call. Sequencing was performed on CD4+ T cells sorted from blood, taken at week 4, from a patient treated with tofacitinib. This receptor has the CDR3 CSVRLAVQNEGYGYTF. The nucleotide sequence is TGCAGCGTCCGCCTAGCGGTGCAGAACGAGGGCTATGGCTACACCTTC.